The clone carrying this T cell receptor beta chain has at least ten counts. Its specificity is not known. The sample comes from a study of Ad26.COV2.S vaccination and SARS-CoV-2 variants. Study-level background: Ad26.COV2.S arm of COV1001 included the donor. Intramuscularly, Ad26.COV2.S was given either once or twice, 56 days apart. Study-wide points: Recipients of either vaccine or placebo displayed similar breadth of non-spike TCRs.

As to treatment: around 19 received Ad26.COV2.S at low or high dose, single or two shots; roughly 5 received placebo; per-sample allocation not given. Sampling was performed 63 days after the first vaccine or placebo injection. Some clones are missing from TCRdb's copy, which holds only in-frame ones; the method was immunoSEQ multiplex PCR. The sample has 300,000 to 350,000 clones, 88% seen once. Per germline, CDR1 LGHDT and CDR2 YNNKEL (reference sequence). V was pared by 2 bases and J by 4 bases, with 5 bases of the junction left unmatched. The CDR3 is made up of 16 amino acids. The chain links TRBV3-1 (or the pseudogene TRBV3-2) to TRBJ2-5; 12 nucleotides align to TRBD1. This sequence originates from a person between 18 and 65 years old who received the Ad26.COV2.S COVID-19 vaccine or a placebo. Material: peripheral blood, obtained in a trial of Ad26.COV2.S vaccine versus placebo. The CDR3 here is CASSQTWDRGLETQYF. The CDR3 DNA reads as TGTGCCAGCAGCCAAACCTGGGACAGGGGGCTAGAGACCCAGTACTTC.